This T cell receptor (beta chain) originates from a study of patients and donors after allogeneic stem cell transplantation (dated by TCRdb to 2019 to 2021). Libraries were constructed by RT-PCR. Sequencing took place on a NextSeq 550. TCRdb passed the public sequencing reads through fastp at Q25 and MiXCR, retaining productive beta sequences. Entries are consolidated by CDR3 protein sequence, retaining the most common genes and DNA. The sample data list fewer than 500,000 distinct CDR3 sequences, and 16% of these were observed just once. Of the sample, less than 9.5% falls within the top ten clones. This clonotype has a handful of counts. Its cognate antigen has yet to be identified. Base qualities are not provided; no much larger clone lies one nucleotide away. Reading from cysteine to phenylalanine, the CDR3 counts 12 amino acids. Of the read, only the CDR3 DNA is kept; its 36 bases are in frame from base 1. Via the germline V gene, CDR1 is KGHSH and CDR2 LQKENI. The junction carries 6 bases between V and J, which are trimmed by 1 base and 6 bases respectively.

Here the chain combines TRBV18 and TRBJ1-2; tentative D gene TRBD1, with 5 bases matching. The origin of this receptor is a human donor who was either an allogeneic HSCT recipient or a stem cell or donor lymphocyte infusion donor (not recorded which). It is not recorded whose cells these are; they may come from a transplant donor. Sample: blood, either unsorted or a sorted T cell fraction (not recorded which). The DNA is TGTGCCAGCTCACCACAGGGGAATGGCTACACCTTC. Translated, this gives CASSPQGNGYTF.